Listed below are T cell receptor beta chains from one sample, sequenced in a study of blood T cells in healthy people across ages. Each CDR3 protein gets one entry after TCRdb re-called the 5' RACE reads with MiXCR. The data hold about 1,800,000 distinct CDR3 sequences, with roughly 27% observed a single time. Sequences were obtained from blood. The receptors were gathered from a woman aged 25-40 years in good health. Both conserved end residues are part of each CDR3. D genes are given only for firm matches. The size entry is marked missing in some rows and otherwise reads once, few, many or a size class.

J gene	D gene	clone size	V gene	CDR3 DNA	CDR3 protein
TRBJ2-1	TRBD2	many	TRBV29-1	TGCAGCGTCGGACTAGCGGGAGGTGAGCAGTTCTTC	CSVGLAGGEQFF
TRBJ1-2	TRBD1	few	TRBV28	TGTGCCAGCAGTTCTCCGTTTCCAGGGGACAGACAGGGCTATGGCTACACCTTC	CASSSPFPGDRQGYGYTF
TRBJ2-1	TRBD2	NA	TRBV12-3/TRBV12-4	TGTGCCTGCAGTTTTGGACGGGGGGGACCCAATGAGCAGTTCTTC	CACSFGRGGPNEQFF
TRBJ2-5	NA	few	TRBV9	TGTGCCAGCAGCGTAGGGGCAGGGAACCAAGAGACCCAGTACTTC	CASSVGAGNQETQYF
TRBJ1-2	NA	few	TRBV28	TGTGCCACTCGCTGGGGGGACTATGGCTACACCTTC	CATRWGDYGYTF
TRBJ2-3	NA	NA	TRBV6-1	TGTGCCAGCAGTGATATGGGCGGCACAGATACGCAGTATTTT	CASSDMGGTDTQYF
TRBJ2-5	NA	few	TRBV12-3/TRBV12-4	TGTGCCAGCAGTTGGGCCCACAGGGCAGAGGGCCAGTACTTC	CASSWAHRAEGQYF
TRBJ2-1	TRBD2	many	TRBV10-2	TGCGCCAGCAGCGGGACTAGCGGGAGTGCGTACAATGAGCAGTTCTTC	CASSGTSGSAYNEQFF
TRBJ1-1	NA	few	TRBV6-5	TGTGCCAGCAGTTACTCGATAGAAGGGAGAGGCACTGAAGCTTTCTTT	CASSYSIEGRGTEAFF
TRBJ2-7	TRBD2	once	TRBV20-1	TGCAGTGGAAACAAAGCGGGGGCCCCCGGCGCGGCCCAGTACTTC	CSGNKAGAPGAAQYF
TRBJ1-4	NA	many	TRBV29-1	TGCAGCGTGGTGGAGGCCGAAAAACTGTTTTTT	CSVVEAEKLFF
TRBJ2-5	NA	NA	TRBV29-1	TGCAGCGTTGATCATTGGAGGGATGAGACCCAGTACTTC	CSVDHWRDETQYF
TRBJ2-5	NA	many	TRBV29-1	TGCGCGGCCAGACAGTACCAAGAGACCCAGTACTTC	CAARQYQETQYF
TRBJ2-7	NA	NA	TRBV28	TGTGCCAGCAGTCGGGCCGGGACATCCGCCTACGAGCAGTACTTC	CASSRAGTSAYEQYF
TRBJ2-1	TRBD2	many	TRBV29-1	TGCAGCGCAGGGACTAGTCGGGAGCAGTTCTTC	CSAGTSREQFF
TRBJ2-1	NA	NA	TRBV5-1	TGCGCCAGCAGCTCGGCTGGCGGGCCGTCCACCCGGGATGAGCAGTTCTTC	CASSSAGGPSTRDEQFF
TRBJ2-7	TRBD2	few	TRBV5-5	TGTGCCAGCAGCCCCGGAGCGGGGCTCAATTACGAGCAGTACTTC	CASSPGAGLNYEQYF
TRBJ2-5	TRBD1	NA	TRBV18	TGTGCCAGCTCACCAAGGACAGGGGGAATAGGGGAGCAGTACTTC	CASSPRTGGIGEQYF
TRBJ2-1	NA	few	TRBV6-1	TGTGCCAGCAGTGAAGCTCCAGGGGCAGCATATGAGCAGTTCTTC	CASSEAPGAAYEQFF
TRBJ2-7	NA	few	TRBV7-2	TGTGCCAGCAGCTTAGATAACTTCGGCTACGAGCAGTACTTC	CASSLDNFGYEQYF